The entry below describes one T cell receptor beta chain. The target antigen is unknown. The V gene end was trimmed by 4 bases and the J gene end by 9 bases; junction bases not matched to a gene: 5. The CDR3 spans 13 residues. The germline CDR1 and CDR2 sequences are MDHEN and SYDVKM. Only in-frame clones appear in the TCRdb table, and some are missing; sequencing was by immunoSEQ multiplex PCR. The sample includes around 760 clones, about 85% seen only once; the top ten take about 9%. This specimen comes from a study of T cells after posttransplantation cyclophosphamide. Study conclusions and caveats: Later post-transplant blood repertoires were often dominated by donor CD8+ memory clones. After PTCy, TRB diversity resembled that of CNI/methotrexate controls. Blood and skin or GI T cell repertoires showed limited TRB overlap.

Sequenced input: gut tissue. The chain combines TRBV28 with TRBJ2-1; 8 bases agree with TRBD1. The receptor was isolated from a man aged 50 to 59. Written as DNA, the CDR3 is TGTGCCAGCAGTTCGACAGGGGTAGGTGAGCAGTTCTTC. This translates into CASSSTGVGEQFF.